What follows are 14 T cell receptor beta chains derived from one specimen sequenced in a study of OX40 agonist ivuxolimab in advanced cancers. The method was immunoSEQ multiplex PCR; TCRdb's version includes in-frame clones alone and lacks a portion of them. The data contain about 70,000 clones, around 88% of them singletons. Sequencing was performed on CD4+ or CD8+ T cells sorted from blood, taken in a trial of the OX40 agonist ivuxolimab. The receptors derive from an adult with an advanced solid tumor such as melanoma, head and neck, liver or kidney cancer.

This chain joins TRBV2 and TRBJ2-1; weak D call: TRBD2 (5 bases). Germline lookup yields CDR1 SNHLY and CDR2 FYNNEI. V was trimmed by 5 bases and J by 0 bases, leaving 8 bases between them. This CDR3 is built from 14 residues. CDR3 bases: TGTGCCAGCAGTATAGGGAGCTCCTACAATGAGCAGTTCTTC. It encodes CASSIGSSYNEQFF.

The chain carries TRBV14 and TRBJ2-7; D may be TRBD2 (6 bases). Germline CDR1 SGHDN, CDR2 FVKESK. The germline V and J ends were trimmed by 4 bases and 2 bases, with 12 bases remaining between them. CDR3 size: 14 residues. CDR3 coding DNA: TGTGCCAGCAGCCGACTAGGGCGCGCCTACGAGCAGTACTTC. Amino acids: CASSRLGRAYEQYF.

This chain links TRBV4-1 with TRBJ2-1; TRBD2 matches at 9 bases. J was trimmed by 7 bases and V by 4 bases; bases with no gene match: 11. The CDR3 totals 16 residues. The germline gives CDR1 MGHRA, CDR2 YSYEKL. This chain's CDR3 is CASSRGPRGGRNEQFF. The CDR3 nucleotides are TGCGCCAGCAGCCGAGGACCGCGGGGGGGCCGGAATGAGCAGTTCTTC.

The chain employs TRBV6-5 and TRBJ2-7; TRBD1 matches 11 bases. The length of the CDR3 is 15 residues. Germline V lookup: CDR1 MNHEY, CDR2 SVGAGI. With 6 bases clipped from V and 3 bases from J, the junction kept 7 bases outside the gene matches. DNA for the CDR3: TGTGCCAGCAGGCGGACAGGGGGCGCAAGCTACGAGCAGTACTTC. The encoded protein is CASRRTGGASYEQYF.

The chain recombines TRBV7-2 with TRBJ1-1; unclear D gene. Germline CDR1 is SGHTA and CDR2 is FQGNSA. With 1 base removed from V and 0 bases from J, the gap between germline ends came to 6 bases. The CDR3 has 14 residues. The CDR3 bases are TGTGCCAGCAGCTTAGACCGATTGAACACTGAAGCTTTCTTT. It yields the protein CASSLDRLNTEAFF. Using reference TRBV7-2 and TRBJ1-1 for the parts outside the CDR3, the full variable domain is GAGVSQSPSNKVTEKGKDVELRCDPISGHTALYWYRQSLGQGLEFLIYFQGNSAPDKSGLPSDRFSAERTGGSVSTLTIQRTQQEDSAVYLCASSLDRLNTEAFFGQGTRLTVV.

DNA of the CDR3: TGTGCCAGTAGTATGGACAGGGACTCGGGGACCCAGTACTTC. This gives the protein CASSMDRDSGTQYF. This sequence joins TRBV19 and TRBJ2-5; 8 bases align to TRBD1. The germline V gene encodes CDR1 LNHDA and CDR2 SQIVND (reference sequence). This CDR3 has 14 amino acids. J was trimmed by 7 bases and V by 3 bases; bases with no gene match: 7.

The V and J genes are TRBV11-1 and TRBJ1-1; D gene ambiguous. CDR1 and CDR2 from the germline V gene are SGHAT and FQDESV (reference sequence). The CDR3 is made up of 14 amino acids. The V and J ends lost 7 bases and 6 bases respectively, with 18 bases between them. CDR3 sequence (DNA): TGTGCCAGCAAACGTGGGGTGATGAATCCTGAAGCTTTCTTT. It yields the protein CASKRGVMNPEAFF. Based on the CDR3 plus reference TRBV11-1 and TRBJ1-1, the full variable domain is EAEVAQSPRYKITEKSQAVAFWCDPISGHATLYWYRQILGQGPELLVQFQDESVVDDSQLPKDRFSAERLKGVDSTLKIQPAELGDSAMYLCASKRGVMNPEAFFGQGTRLTVV.

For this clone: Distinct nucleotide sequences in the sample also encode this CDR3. The CDR3 DNA reads as TGTGCCAGCAGCCCAGCAGGCGGGCGGTACACAGATACGCAGTATTTT. Translated: CASSPAGGRYTDTQYF. The chain uses TRBV4-2 and TRBJ2-3; tentatively, D is TRBD2 (5 bases). In germline, CDR1 is LGHNA, CDR2 YNFKEQ. Deletions cut 4 bases from V and 2 bases from J, with 16 bases between. The CDR3 contains 16 residues.

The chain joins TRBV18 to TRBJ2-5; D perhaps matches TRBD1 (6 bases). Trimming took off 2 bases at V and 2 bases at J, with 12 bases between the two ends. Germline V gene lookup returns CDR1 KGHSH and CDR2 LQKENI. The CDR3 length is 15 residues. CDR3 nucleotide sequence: TGTGCCAGCTCACCAGATAGGGGGAGACAAGAGACCCAGTACTTC. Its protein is CASSPDRGRQETQYF. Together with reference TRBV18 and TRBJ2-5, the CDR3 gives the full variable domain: NAGVMQNPRHLVRRRGQEARLRCSPMKGHSHVYWYRQLPEEGLKFMVYLQKENIIDESGMPKERFSAEFPKEGPSILRIQQVVRGDSAAYFCASSPDRGRQETQYFGPGTRLLVL.

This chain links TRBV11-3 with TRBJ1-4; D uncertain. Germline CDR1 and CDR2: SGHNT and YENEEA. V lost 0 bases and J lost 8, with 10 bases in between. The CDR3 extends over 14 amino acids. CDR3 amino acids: CASSLEVGREKLFF. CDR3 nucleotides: TGTGCCAGCAGCTTAGAGGTCGGCCGCGAAAAACTGTTTTTT.

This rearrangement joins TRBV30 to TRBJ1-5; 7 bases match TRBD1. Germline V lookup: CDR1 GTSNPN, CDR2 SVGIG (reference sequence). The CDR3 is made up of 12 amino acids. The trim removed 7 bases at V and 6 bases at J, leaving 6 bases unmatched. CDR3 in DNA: TGTGCCTTATCCCAGGGGGGTCAGCCCCAGCATTTT. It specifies CALSQGGQPQHF.

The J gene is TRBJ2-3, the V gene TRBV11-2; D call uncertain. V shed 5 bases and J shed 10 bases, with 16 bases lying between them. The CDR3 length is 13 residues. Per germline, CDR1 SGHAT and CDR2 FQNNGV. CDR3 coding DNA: TGTGCCAGCAGCGAAGGCCCCGGTGAGGCGCAGTATTTT. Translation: CASSEGPGEAQYF.

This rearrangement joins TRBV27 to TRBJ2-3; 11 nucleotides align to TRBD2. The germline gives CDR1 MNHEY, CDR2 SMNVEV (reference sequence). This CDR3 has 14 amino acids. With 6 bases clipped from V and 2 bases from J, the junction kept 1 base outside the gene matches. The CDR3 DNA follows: TGTGCCAGCAGGACTAGCGGGAACACAGATACGCAGTATTTT. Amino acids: CASRTSGNTDTQYF.

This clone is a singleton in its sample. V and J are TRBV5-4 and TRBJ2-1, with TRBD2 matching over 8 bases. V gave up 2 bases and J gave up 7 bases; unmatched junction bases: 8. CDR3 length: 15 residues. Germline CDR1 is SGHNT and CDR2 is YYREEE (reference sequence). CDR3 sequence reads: CASSFSSGSGNEQFF. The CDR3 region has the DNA TGTGCCAGCAGCTTTTCCAGCGGGAGTGGGAATGAGCAGTTCTTC.